Shown below are 20 T cell receptor beta chains from a single sample sequenced in a study of beta chain features in type 1 diabetes. Study-level points and caveats: When Type 1 diabetes patients were examined, their TCRB CDR3s proved moderately but significantly shorter in all four CD4+ subsets.

Sequencing targeted expressed TCRB transcripts, as all isolated RNA had been reverse transcribed. Measured with immunoSEQ multiplex PCR; TCRdb has only the in-frame clones, and not every one. Among around 250,000 clones listed, roughly an eighth were seen once. Antigens of these TCRs are unknown. The sequencing input was naive CD4+ T cells from blood. Receptors originate from a man aged 25-45 years with type 1 diabetes.

The rearrangement links TRBV27 to TRBJ1-5; 9 bases are shared with TRBD1. V was clipped by 5 bases and J by 6 bases; unmatched bases: 5. Per the germline V gene, CDR1 is MNHEY and CDR2 is SMNVEV (reference sequence). This CDR3 is built from 14 residues. The DNA for the CDR3 is TGTGCCAGCAGTCCACAGGGGGCTCGTCAGCCCCAGCATTTT. It encodes CASSPQGARQPQHF.

This clone was observed a few times. This chain joins TRBV19 and TRBJ1-1; possible D gene TRBD1, 5 bases. CDR1 and CDR2 (germline): LNHDA, SQIVND (reference sequence). Trimming removed 6 bases from V and 5 bases from J, with 13 bases in between. The CDR3 runs to 13 residues. CDR3 in amino acids: CASSGQGGTEAFF. CDR3 sequence (DNA): TGTGCCAGTAGCGGGCAGGGAGGGACTGAAGCTTTCTTT.

V is TRBV6-5 and J is TRBJ2-7; 11 positions agree with TRBD1. From germline, CDR1 is MNHEY and CDR2 SVGAGI. The CDR3 consists of 15 residues. J was trimmed by 4 bases and V by 7 bases; bases with no gene match: 9. Here the CDR3 DNA reads TGTGCCAGCAAAGGTTCGGACAGGGGGCAATACGAGCAGTACTTC. The encoded protein is CASKGSDRGQYEQYF.

The chain uses TRBV5-1 and TRBJ2-1; D is uncertain. The length of the CDR3 is 15 residues. Germline loops: CDR1 SGHRS, CDR2 YFSETQ. V shed 4 bases and J shed 6 bases, with 17 bases lying between them. CDR3: CASSPRQDSPNEQFF. As DNA, the CDR3 is TGCGCCAGCAGCCCCCGACAAGATTCGCCCAATGAGCAGTTCTTC. Based on the CDR3 plus reference TRBV5-1 and TRBJ2-1, the full variable domain is KAGVTQTPRYLIKTRGQQVTLSCSPISGHRSVSWYQQTPGQGLQFLFEYFSETQRNKGNFPGRFSGRQFSNSRSEMNVSTLELGDSALYLCASSPRQDSPNEQFFGPGTRLTVL.

The chain carries TRBV28 and TRBJ2-5; 7 bases match TRBD2. J gave up 3 bases and V 6 bases, and 10 bases lay outside the gene matches. Germline V CDR1 and CDR2: MDHEN, SYDVKM. The CDR3 extends over 15 amino acids. CDR3 DNA: TGTGCCAGCAGCCTCTTAGTTGCGGGAGAAGAGACCCAGTACTTC. This gives the protein CASSLLVAGEETQYF.

This clone was counted only a few times. This rearrangement joins TRBV5-1 to TRBJ2-7, with TRBD1 matching 7 bases. J was trimmed by 2 bases and V by 4 bases; bases with no gene match: 9. The CDR3 extends over 15 amino acids. Germline V gives CDR1 SGHRS, CDR2 YFSETQ. CDR3 sequence (DNA): TGCGCCAGCAGCGCAACCGCAGGGACAGCCTACGAGCAGTACTTC. Translated: CASSATAGTAYEQYF.

This clone was seen a few times. The chain carries TRBV27 and TRBJ1-4, with 10 bases identical to TRBD1. J gave up 8 bases and V 0 bases, and 9 bases lay outside the gene matches. CDR3 length equals 17 residues. The germline gives CDR1 MNHEY, CDR2 SMNVEV (reference sequence). For the CDR3, the DNA is TGTGCCAGCAGTTTATCTCCTGGGACAGGGGCGGGGGAAAAACTGTTTTTT. As protein: CASSLSPGTGAGEKLFF.

This sequence joins TRBV7-8 and TRBJ2-3; D might be TRBD2 (5 bases). This CDR3 is built from 14 residues. Trimming cost V 5 bases and J 3 bases, with 12 bases left between them. Germline values: CDR1 SGHVS, CDR2 FQNEAQ. In DNA, the CDR3 is TGTGCCAGCAGCAGAGGGCAGGTTACAGATACGCAGTATTTT. Its translation: CASSRGQVTDTQYF.

This clone showed up just a few times. The CDR3 DNA is TGTGCCAGCAGTTCCGCGGGAAGGAGCGAGCAGTACTTC. This gives the protein CASSSAGRSEQYF. This chain joins TRBV27 and TRBJ2-7, with D tentatively TRBD2 (6 bases). The CDR3 extends over 13 amino acids. The V end lost 4 bases, the J end lost 6 bases, and 13 bases lay between the germline ends. Per the germline V gene, CDR1 is MNHEY and CDR2 is SMNVEV (reference sequence).

This clone has a handful of counts. This chain uses TRBV28 with TRBJ2-7; D is unresolved. CDR1 is MDHEN, CDR2 SYDVKM, per germline. This CDR3 is built from 13 residues. V was clipped by 2 bases and J by 7 bases, with 12 bases between them. The CDR3 nucleotides are TGTGCCAGCAGTTTAAGCGAAAGCCGGGAGCAGTACTTC. This sequence encodes CASSLSESREQYF.

This clone has only a few counts. V is TRBV7-2 and J is TRBJ2-2, with 9 bases fitting TRBD2. Germline CDR1 reads SGHTA; CDR2 reads FQGNSA. The V segment lost 6 bases and the J segment 0 bases; nucleotides outside the gene matches: 2. This CDR3 contains 15 residues. The CDR3 loop is CASSSSGTNTGELFF. The CDR3 nucleotides read TGTGCCAGCAGTTCTAGCGGGACGAACACCGGGGAGCTGTTTTTT.

This chain links TRBV11-2 with TRBJ2-1; 11 bases match TRBD2. Per the germline V gene, CDR1 is SGHAT and CDR2 is FQNNGV. The V gene end was trimmed by 1 base and the J gene end by 3 bases; junction bases not matched to a gene: 5. The CDR3 is 17 residues long. CDR3 sequence: CASSLGLAGGIYNEQFF. The CDR3 DNA reads as TGTGCCAGCAGCTTAGGGTTAGCGGGAGGGATCTACAATGAGCAGTTCTTC.

This clone was found a few times. The CDR3 nucleotides are TGTGCCAGCAGCTTTACTACTAGCAGCGGCACGCAGTATTTT. Translated, it gives CASSFTTSSGTQYF. The rearrangement uses TRBV11-2 and TRBJ2-3; a possible D gene is TRBD2 (6 bases). Germline CDR1 and CDR2: SGHAT and FQNNGV. Trimming removed 3 bases from V and 9 bases from J, with 16 bases in between. The length of the CDR3 is 14 residues. The complete variable domain, with remaining parts taken from reference TRBV11-2 and TRBJ2-3, reads EAGVAQSPRYKIIEKRQSVAFWCNPISGHATLYWYQQILGQGPKLLIQFQNNGVVDDSQLPKDRFSAERLKGVDSTLKIQPAKLEDSAVYLCASSFTTSSGTQYFGPGTRLTVL.

The V call is TRBV6-4, the J call TRBJ2-5; 11 bases match TRBD2. Losses at the gene ends were 6 bases for V and 4 bases for J; bases not matched to a gene: 7. This CDR3 contains 15 residues. Germline CDR1 MRHNA, CDR2 SNTAGT. The DNA for the CDR3 is TGTGCCAGCAGCCAGACTAGCGGGGAGGGAGAGACCCAGTACTTC. This codes for CASSQTSGEGETQYF.

Only a few counts were recorded for this clone. The V call is TRBV6-4, the J call TRBJ2-7; 15 bases line up with TRBD2. CDR3 length: 16 residues. V lost 3 bases and J lost 8; bases outside the gene matches: 8. Per the germline V gene, CDR1 is MRHNA and CDR2 is SNTAGT. The CDR3 sequence is CASSESGTSGRKKQYF. As DNA, the CDR3 is TGTGCCAGCAGTGAATCCGGGACTAGCGGGAGGAAGAAGCAGTACTTC.

This clone was seen a few times. This CDR3 reads CASSPPASYSSNQPQHF. CDR3 coding DNA: TGTGCCAGCTCACCACCGGCAAGCTACAGTAGCAATCAGCCCCAGCATTTT. V and J are TRBV18 and TRBJ1-5; D gene uncertain. V was clipped by 0 bases and J by 0 bases, with 12 bases between them. Germline CDR1 and CDR2: KGHSH and LQKENI. The length of the CDR3 is 17 residues.

The gene calls are TRBV6-1 and TRBJ2-7; TRBD1 aligns across 7 bases. V was clipped by 4 bases and J by 7 bases; unmatched bases: 7. This CDR3 contains 13 residues. Germline V gene lookup returns CDR1 MNHNS and CDR2 SASEGT. The CDR3 loop is CASSARTGGEQYF. The CDR3 DNA reads TGTGCCAGCAGTGCCCGGACAGGTGGGGAGCAGTACTTC.

The V and J genes are TRBV13 and TRBJ2-1; 13 nucleotides agree with TRBD2. The V and J ends lost 5 bases and 4 bases, in that order; junction bases with no gene match: 14. Germline CDR1 and CDR2: PRHDT and FYEKMQ (reference sequence). The CDR3 runs 19 residues. The CDR3 spells CASSPGTSGTAIMYNEQFF. In nucleotides, the CDR3 is TGTGCCAGCAGCCCGGGGACTAGCGGGACTGCGATTATGTACAATGAGCAGTTCTTC.

The rearrangement joins TRBV27 to TRBJ2-5, with 7 bases aligning to TRBD2. The CDR3 is made up of 15 amino acids. V lost 9 bases to trimming and J lost 3 bases; unmatched junction nucleotides: 13. CDR1 and CDR2 from the germline V gene are MNHEY and SMNVEV (reference sequence). For the CDR3, the DNA is TGTGCCAGTAGAAGTAGGGGACTACTAAAAGAGACCCAGTACTTC. Its protein is CASRSRGLLKETQYF.

The J gene is TRBJ2-3, the V gene TRBV7-3; a possible D gene is TRBD2 (5 bases). V dropped 5 bases and J dropped 6 bases, with 15 bases sitting between them. The CDR3 contains 14 residues. Per the germline V gene, CDR1 is SGHTA and CDR2 is FQGTGA. DNA for the CDR3: TGTGCCAGCAGCCCCGGGATTCTCAGCGATACGCAGTATTTT. Its translation: CASSPGILSDTQYF.